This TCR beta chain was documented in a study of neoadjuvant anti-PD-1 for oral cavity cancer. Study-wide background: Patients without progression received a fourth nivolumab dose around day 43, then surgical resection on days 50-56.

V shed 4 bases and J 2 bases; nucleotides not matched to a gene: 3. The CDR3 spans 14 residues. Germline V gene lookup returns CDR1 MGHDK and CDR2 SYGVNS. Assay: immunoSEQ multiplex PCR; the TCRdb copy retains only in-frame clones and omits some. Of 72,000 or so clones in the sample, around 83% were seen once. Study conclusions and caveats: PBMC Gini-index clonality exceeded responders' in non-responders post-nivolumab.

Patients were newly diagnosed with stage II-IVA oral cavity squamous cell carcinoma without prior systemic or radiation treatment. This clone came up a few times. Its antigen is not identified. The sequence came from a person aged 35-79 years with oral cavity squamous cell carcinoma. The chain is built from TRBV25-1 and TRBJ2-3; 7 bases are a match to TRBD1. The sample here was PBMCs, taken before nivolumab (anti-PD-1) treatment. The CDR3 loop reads CASSVTGATDTQYF. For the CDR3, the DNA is TGTGCCAGCAGTGTCACAGGGGCCACAGATACGCAGTATTTT. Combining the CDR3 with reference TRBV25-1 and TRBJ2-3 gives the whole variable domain EADIYQTPRYLVIGTGKKITLECSQTMGHDKMYWYQQDPGMELHLIHYSYGVNSTEKGDLSSESTVSRIRTEHFPLTLESARPSHTSQYLCASSVTGATDTQYFGPGTRLTVL.